This T cell receptor beta chain was observed in a study of blood T cell repertoires in COVID-19 (TCRdb year 2020). Regarding the complete study: Samples from collaborators originated in the United States, Italy and Spain and spanned both the acute and convalescent phases of COVID-19. The samples were drawn from the first 160 participants of the ongoing ImmuneRACE study and from roughly 1,300 subjects provided by 6 global collaborators. The sample metadata nearly always contained a de-identified subject ID, COVID-19 status, age in years and sex. Where HLA class I and class II types were available, the types were taken from metadata supplied by the sample provider, not from assay-based typing. The repertoires were made available in a free public database intended to serve as a resource for research on the immune response to SARS-CoV-2. Deeply sampled blood TCRbeta repertoires from subjects exposed to, actively infected with, or recovered from COVID-19 were included in the dataset. The prospective study material was composed of cDNA or gDNA derived from T cells, B-cell-depleted T cells, or PBMCs. Results the study describes overall, beyond this receptor: How much clinical and demographic metadata was included differed by source and by participant, and the metadata was provided uncurated.

Details on this clone: This receptor's antigen is unknown. The record has no base qualities; no much larger clone is one base away.

The immunoSEQ Assay, a bias-controlled multiplex PCR, was used to amplify TCRbeta CDR3 regions from genomic DNA. The published analysis was carried out like this. The number of nucleated cells in each sample was estimated from the amplification of reference gene primers within the assay. To quantify the absolute abundance of each unique TCRbeta CDR3 rearrangement, sequence reads were collapsed and filtered. For each sample, productive Simpson clonality was calculated as the square root of Simpson's diversity index across productive rearrangements. This is the immuneACCESS table as TCRdb keeps it, with only in-frame sequences that have V and J called. A part of the clones is gone; compared with another copy, unresolved V genes explain less than half, and the rest is unexplained. For V, J and clone size, that table is used; D and trimming come from the DNA. For this sample there are tens of thousands of clones; around 80% appear just once. The ten largest account for 15% to 20% of the sample.

Collaborating institutions collected whole blood in K2EDTA tubes following their own protocols. For TCRbeta analysis, collaborators shipped samples in one of three forms: frozen whole blood, isolated PBMCs, or DNA extracted from either of those sample types. Source material: peripheral blood. The clonotype originates from a woman aged 80 or over with active or convalescent COVID-19.

In nucleotides, the sequence is TGTGCCAGCAGCTCATTGACCGGGACTAGCGGGGGGTCGGAGCAGTTCTTC. This translates into CASSSLTGTSGGSEQFF. The chain joins TRBV11-2 to TRBJ2-1, and TRBD2 aligns with 15 junction nucleotides. The germline V end is reduced by 4 bases and the J end by 10 bases; junction bases left unmatched: 11. The germline V gene yields SGHAT for CDR1 and FQNNGV for CDR2. The CDR3 sequence holds 17 residues, the cysteine and phenylalanine included. The CDR3 DNA has 51 bases and is translated from base 1.